Presented here are 5 T cell receptor beta chains from one specimen sequenced in a study of T cells in Graves' hyperthyroidism and ophthalmopathy. TCR beta CDR3 regions were amplified from RNA transcripts. HTBI primers were employed in a first-round RT-PCR of the TCR CDR3. From the multiplex PCR reads, TCRdb called clonotypes with MiXCR, one entry per CDR3 protein. This sample has around 380,000 distinct CDR3 sequences, with approximately 15% found just once. The specimen was blood. Source of these receptors: a man under 40 with Graves' hyperthyroidism that later progressed to Graves' ophthalmopathy.

This clonotype was recorded at least ten times. J is TRBJ1-5 and V is TRBV7-6; tentative D call: TRBD1 (6 bases). Germline V gives CDR1 SGHVS, CDR2 FNYEAQ. CDR3 length equals 13 residues. V was pared by 4 bases and J by 5 bases, with 9 bases between. CDR3 nucleotide sequence: TGTGCCAGCAGCTCAAACAGGGATCAGCCCCAGCATTTT. Its translation is CASSSNRDQPQHF.

At least ten counts were recorded for this clonotype. The V gene is TRBV3-1, the J gene TRBJ2-1; 10 positions agree with TRBD1. This CDR3 is built from 15 residues. In germline, CDR1 is LGHDT, CDR2 YNNKEL (reference sequence). The ends lost 6 bases at V and 9 bases at J; junction bases unmatched: 11. CDR3 bases: TGTGCCAGCAGTCGTCCCGGGACAGGGGTTGGTGAGCAGTTCTTC. Translated: CASSRPGTGVGEQFF.

This clonotype has ten or more counts. The chain carries TRBV12-3 or TRBV12-4 and TRBJ2-3; a weak D match, TRBD1 (5 bases). V lost 6 bases and J 3 bases, leaving 10 bases between the germline ends. This CDR3 is 13 amino acids long. The CDR3: CASRLQGTDTQYF. Written as DNA, the CDR3 is TGTGCCAGCAGACTTCAGGGAACAGATACGCAGTATTTT.

This clonotype was seen a few times. The V gene is TRBV12-3 or TRBV12-4, the J gene TRBJ2-3, with no clear D. Trimming removed 0 bases from V and 3 bases from J, with 10 bases in between. The length of the CDR3 is 15 residues. The CDR3 loop reads CASSLADRRTDTQYF. DNA for the CDR3: TGTGCCAGCAGTTTAGCGGACCGTAGGACAGATACGCAGTATTTT.

This clonotype was recorded many times. CDR3 sequence reads: CASSFRTSGNNEQFF. DNA of the CDR3: TGTGCCAGCAGTTTCCGGACTAGCGGGAACAATGAGCAGTTCTTC. The J gene is TRBJ2-1, the V gene TRBV12-3 or TRBV12-4; 12 bases agree with TRBD2. The CDR3 extends over 15 amino acids. Germline trimming cut 3 bases from V and 5 bases from J; bases unmatched to any gene: 2.